This TCR beta chain was recovered during a study of shared clonotypes between healthy human individuals. Study-wide findings and caveats: Clonotype sharing among donors likely depends on sequencing depth. Sorted-subset sequencing, rarefaction showed, was incomplete despite large depth.

Produced via immunoSEQ multiplex PCR; TCRdb's table is partial and in-frame only. The sample has more than 850,000 clones, 78% seen once. Germline V gene sequence: CDR1 LNHDA, CDR2 SQIVND (reference sequence). The length of the CDR3 is 14 residues. V was shortened by 10 bases and J by 6 bases, with 22 bases between the two germline ends. Points on this clone: Its antigen is not identified.

This TCR was recovered from a man aged 18 to 35 in good health. Some clones in this sample may be carry-over from other donors' samples. The sample consisted of memory CD4+ T cells from PBMCs. The subset was: CD45RA-negative fraction. The chain uses TRBV19 and TRBJ2-7, with D possibly TRBD2 on 5 matching bases. CDR3 in amino acids: CANLRGLGVREQYF. CDR3 nucleotide sequence: TGTGCCAATCTTAGAGGACTGGGTGTCCGCGAGCAGTACTTC.